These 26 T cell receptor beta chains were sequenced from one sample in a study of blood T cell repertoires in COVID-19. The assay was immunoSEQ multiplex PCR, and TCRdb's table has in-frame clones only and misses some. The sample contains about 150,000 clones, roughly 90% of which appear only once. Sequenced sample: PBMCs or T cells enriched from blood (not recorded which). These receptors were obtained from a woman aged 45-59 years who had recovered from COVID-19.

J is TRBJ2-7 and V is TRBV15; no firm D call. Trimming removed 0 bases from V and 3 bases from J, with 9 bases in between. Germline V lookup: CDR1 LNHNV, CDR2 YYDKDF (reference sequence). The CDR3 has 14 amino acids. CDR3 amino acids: CATSRERRNYEQYF. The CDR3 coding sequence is TGTGCCACCAGCAGAGAGAGGCGGAACTACGAGCAGTACTTC.

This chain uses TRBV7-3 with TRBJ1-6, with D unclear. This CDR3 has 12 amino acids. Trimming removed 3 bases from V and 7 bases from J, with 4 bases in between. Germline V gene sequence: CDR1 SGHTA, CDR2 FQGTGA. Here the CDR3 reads CASSFPNSPLHF. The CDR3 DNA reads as TGTGCCAGCAGCTTTCCGAATTCACCCCTCCACTTT.

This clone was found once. CDR3: CASSPTGVDAPLHF. The CDR3 coding sequence is TGTGCCAGCTCCCCGACAGGGGTAGACGCACCCCTCCACTTT. This sequence joins TRBV18 and TRBJ1-6, with 8 bases aligning to TRBD1. Germline V lookup: CDR1 KGHSH, CDR2 LQKENI. V trimming: 6 bases; J trimming: 11 bases; junction bases outside the gene matches: 9. The CDR3 is 14 residues long.

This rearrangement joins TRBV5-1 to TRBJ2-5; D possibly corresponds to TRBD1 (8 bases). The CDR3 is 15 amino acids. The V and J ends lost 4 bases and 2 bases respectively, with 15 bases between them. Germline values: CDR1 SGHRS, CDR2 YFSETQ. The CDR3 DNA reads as TGCGCCAGCAGCCCGGGAGGACAGGGACAAGAGACCCAGTACTTC. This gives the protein CASSPGGQGQETQYF.

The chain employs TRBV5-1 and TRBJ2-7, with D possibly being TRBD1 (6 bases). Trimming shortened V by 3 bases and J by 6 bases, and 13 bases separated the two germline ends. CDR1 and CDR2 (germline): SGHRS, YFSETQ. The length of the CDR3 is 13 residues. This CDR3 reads CASSSNQGFEQYF. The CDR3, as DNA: TGCGCCAGCAGCTCTAACCAGGGGTTCGAGCAGTACTTC.

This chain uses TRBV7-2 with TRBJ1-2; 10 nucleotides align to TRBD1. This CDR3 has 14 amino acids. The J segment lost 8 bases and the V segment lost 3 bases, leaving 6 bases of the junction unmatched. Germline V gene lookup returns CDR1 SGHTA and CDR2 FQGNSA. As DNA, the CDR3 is TGTGCCAGCAGCTTCAGGACAGGGGGATTGGGCTACACCTTC. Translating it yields CASSFRTGGLGYTF.

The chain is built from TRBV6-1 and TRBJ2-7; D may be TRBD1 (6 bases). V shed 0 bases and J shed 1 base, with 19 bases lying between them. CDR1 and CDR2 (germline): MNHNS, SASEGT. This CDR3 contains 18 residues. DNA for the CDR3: TGTGCCAGCAGTGAAGCTACTTTTAACATAGGGGGTTCCTACGAGCAGTACTTC. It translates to CASSEATFNIGGSYEQYF.

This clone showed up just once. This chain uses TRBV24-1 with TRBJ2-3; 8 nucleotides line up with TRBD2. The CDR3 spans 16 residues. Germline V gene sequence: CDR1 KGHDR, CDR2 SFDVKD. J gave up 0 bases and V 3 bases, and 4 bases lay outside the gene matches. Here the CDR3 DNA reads TGTGCCACCAGTGATGTTAGCGGGGTTAGCACAGATACGCAGTATTTT. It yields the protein CATSDVSGVSTDTQYF.

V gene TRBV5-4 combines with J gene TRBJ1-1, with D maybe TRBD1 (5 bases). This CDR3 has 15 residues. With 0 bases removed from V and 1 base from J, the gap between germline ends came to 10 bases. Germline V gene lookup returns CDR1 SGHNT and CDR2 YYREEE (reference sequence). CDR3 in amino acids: CASSLELRANTEAFF. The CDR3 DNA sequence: TGTGCCAGCAGCTTGGAACTCAGGGCGAACACTGAAGCTTTCTTT. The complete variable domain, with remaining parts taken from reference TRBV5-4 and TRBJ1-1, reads ETGVTQSPTHLIKTRGQQVTLRCSSQSGHNTVSWYQQALGQGPQFIFQYYREEENGRGNFPPRFSGLQFPNYSSELNVNALELDDSALYLCASSLELRANTEAFFGQGTRLTVV.

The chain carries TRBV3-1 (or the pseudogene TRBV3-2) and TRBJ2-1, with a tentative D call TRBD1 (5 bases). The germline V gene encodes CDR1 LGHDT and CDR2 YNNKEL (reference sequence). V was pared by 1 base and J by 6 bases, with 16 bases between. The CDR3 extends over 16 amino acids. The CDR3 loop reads CASSQGDSGNFNEQFF. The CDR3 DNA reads TGTGCCAGCAGCCAAGGTGACAGTGGAAACTTCAATGAGCAGTTCTTC.

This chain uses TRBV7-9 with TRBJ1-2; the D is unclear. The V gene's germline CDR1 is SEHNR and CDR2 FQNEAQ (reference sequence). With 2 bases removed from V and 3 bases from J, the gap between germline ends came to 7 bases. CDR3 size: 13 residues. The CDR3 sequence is CASSLTVHYGYTF. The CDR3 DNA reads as TGTGCCAGCAGCTTAACTGTCCACTATGGCTACACCTTC.

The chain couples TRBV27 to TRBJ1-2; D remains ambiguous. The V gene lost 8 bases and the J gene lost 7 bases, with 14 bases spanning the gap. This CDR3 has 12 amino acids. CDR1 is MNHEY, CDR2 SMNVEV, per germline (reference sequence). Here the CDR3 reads CASGLGRLGYTF. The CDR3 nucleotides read TGTGCCAGCGGCCTGGGCAGGCTTGGCTACACCTTC.

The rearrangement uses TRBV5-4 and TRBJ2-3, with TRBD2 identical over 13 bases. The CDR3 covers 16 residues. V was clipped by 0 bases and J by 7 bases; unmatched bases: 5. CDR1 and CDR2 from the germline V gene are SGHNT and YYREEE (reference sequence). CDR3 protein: CASSLGLAGGLNTQYF. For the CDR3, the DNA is TGTGCCAGCAGCTTGGGACTAGCGGGGGGCCTCAATACGCAGTATTTT.

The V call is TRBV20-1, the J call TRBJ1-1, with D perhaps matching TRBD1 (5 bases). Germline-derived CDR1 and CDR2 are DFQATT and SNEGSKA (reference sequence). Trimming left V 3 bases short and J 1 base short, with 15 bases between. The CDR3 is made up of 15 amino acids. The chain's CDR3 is CSASGAGGSNTEAFF. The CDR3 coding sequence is TGCAGTGCTAGTGGGGCCGGGGGATCGAACACTGAAGCTTTCTTT.

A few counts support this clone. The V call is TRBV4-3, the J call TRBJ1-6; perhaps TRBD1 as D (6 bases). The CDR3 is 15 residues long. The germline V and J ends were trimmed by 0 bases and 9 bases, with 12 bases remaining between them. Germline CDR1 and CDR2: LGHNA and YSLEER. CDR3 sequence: CASSQEQGNFSPLHF. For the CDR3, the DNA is TGCGCCAGCAGCCAAGAACAGGGAAACTTTTCACCCCTCCACTTT.

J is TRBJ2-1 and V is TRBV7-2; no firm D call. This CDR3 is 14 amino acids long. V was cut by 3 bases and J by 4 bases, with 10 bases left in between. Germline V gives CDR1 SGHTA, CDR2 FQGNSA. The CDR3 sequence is CASSFNSIYNEQFF. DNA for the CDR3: TGTGCCAGCAGCTTTAATAGCATATACAATGAGCAGTTCTTC.

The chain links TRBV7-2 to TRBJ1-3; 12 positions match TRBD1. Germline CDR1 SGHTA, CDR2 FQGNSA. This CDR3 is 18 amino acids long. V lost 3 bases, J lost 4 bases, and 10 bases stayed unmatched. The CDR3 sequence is CASSFRLPGQGAGNTIYF. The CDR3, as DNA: TGTGCCAGCAGCTTCCGATTACCGGGACAGGGGGCAGGAAACACCATATATTTT.

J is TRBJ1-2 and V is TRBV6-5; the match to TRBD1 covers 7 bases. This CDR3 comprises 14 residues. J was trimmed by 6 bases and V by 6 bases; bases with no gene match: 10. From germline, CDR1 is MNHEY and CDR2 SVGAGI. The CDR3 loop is CASSLRTGRDGYTF. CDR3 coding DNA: TGTGCCAGCAGCTTAAGGACAGGCCGGGATGGCTACACCTTC.

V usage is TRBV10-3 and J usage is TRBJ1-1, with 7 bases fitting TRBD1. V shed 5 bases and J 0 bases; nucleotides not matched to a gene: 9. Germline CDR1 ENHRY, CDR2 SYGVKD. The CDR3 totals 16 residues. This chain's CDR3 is CAISLTGTGMNTEAFF. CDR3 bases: TGTGCCATCAGTTTGACAGGGACGGGGATGAACACTGAAGCTTTCTTT.

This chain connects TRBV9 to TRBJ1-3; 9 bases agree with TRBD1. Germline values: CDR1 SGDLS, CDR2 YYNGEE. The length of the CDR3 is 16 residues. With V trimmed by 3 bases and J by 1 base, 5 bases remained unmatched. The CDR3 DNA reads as TGTGCCAGCAGCGGTAACAGGGGGCAGTCTGGAAACACCATATATTTT. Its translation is CASSGNRGQSGNTIYF.

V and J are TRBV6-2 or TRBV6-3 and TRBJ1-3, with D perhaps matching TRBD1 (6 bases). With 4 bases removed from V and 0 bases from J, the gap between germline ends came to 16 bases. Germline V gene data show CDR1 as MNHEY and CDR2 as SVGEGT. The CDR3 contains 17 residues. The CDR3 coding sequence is TGTGCCAGCAGTTCCCCGGCGGACAGAAACTCTGGAAACACCATATATTTT. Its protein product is CASSSPADRNSGNTIYF.

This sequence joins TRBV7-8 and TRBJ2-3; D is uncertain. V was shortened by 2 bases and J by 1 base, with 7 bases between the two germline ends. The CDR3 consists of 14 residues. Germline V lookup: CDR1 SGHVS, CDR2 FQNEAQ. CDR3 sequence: CASSLKSGTDTQYF. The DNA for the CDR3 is TGTGCCAGCAGCTTAAAGTCGGGCACAGATACGCAGTATTTT.

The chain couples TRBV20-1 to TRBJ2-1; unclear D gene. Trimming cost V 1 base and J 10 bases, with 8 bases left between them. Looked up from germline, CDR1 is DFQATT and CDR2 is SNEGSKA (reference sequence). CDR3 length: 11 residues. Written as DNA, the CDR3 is TGCAGTGCTAGAGGGCTTTCGGAGCAGTTCTTC. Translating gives CSARGLSEQFF.

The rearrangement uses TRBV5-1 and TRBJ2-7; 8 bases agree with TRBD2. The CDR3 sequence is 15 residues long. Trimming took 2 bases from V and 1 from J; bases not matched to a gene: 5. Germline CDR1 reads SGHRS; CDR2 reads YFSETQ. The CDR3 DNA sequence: TGCGCCAGCAGCTTCGGGGGGGTATCTTCCTACGAGCAGTACTTC. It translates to CASSFGGVSSYEQYF.

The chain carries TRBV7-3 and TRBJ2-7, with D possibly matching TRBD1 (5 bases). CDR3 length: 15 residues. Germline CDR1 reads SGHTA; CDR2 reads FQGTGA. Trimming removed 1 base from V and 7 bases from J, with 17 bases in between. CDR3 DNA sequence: TGTGCCAGCAGCTTAAACCCAGGGTGGTCTCGGGAGCAGTACTTC. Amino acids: CASSLNPGWSREQYF.

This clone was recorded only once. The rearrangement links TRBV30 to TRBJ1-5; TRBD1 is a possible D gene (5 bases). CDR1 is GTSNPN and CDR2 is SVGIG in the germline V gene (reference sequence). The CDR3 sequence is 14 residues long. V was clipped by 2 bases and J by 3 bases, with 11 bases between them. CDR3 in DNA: TGTGCCTGGAGTTTGGGGCTGCCCAATCAGCCCCAGCATTTT. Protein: CAWSLGLPNQPQHF.